This T cell receptor beta chain comes out of a study of Graves' ophthalmopathy and Graves' hyperthyroidism. The table lists this clonotype with many counts. V lost 6 bases, J lost 3 bases, and 11 bases lay in between. This CDR3 is built from 13 residues. The PBMCs were taken from under 12 ml of fresh peripheral blood. Amplifying from RNA transcripts, the study obtained TCR beta CDR3 regions. The first-round RT-PCR employed HTBI primers together with the Qiagen OneStep RT-PCR kit. A multiplex PCR was then performed as the second round. TCRdb fed the multiplex PCR reads into MiXCR, producing one record per CDR3 protein. This table has 500,000 to 700,000 distinct CDR3 sequences, about a fifth appearing once.

The TCR was taken from a woman between 18 and 29 years old with stable Graves' hyperthyroidism. Some clones in this sample may be carry-over from other donors' samples. The chain carries TRBV12-3 or TRBV12-4 and TRBJ2-5; possible D gene TRBD2, 5 bases. What was sequenced was peripheral blood. In nucleotides, the CDR3 is TGTGCCAGCAGGGCCACGGAGGAAGAGACCCAGTACTTC. Encoded protein: CASRATEEETQYF.